This T cell receptor beta chain was observed in a study of T cell responses to AZD1222 COVID-19 vaccine. On this clone itself: What it binds is not known.

General observations from the study: Repertoires in all cases were sampled only once the peak T cell response had passed. The donors showed a predominance of white British ancestry and of females, with possible underestimation of clonal diversity.

Generated by immunoSEQ multiplex PCR, the TCRdb table keeps only in-frame clones and is missing some. The table lists over 85,000 clones, about 90% of them singletons. This clonotype originated in an adult in good health. Sequencing was performed on peripheral blood, taken on day 0 of AZD1222 vaccination.

CDR3 bases: TGTGCCTGGAGTGAAACAGGGGTGAACGAGCAGTACTTC. Translation: CAWSETGVNEQYF. The V call is TRBV30, the J call TRBJ2-7, with 7 bases matching TRBD1. From germline, CDR1 is GTSNPN and CDR2 SVGIG (reference sequence). V lost 1 base, J lost 5 bases, and 5 bases stayed unmatched. This CDR3 is built from 13 residues. The full variable domain, its missing parts supplied by reference TRBV30 and TRBJ2-7, is SQTIHQWPATLVQPVGSPLSLECTVEGTSNPNLYWYRQAAGRGLQLLFYSVGIGQISSEVPQNLSASRPQDRQFILSSKKLLLSDSGFYLCAWSETGVNEQYFGPGTRLTVT.